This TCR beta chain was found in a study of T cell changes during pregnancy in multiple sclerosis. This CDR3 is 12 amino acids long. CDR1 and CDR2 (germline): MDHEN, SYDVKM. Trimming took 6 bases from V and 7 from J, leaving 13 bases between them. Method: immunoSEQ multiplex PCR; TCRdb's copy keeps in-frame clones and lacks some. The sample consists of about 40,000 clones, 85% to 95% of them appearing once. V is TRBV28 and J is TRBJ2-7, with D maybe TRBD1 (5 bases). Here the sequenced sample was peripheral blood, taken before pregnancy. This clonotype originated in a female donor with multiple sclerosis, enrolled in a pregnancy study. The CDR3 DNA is TGTGCCAGCAGAAGTCAGGGATATGAGCAGTACTTC. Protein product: CASRSQGYEQYF.